These T cell receptor beta chains were read from a single sample in a study of blood T cell repertoires in COVID-19. Clones were read by immunoSEQ multiplex PCR, and TCRdb kept only the in-frame ones, dropping some. The top ten clones hold approximately 2% of a sample with 250,000 to 300,000 clones, 80% to 90% of them seen once. Material for sequencing was peripheral blood. The origin of the receptors is a man aged 25 to 40 with active or convalescent COVID-19. The CDR3 runs from the conserved cysteine through the conserved F or W. A D gene is named only where the DNA matches it firmly. Rows give clone size only sometimes, using once, few, many, or a class for an expanded clone.

clone size: .; V gene: TRBV29-1; D gene: .; J gene: TRBJ1-2; CDR3 protein: CSVGGGSPNYGYTF; CDR3 DNA: TGCAGCGTTGGGGGCGGCAGCCCGAACTATGGCTACACCTTC
clone size: .; V gene: TRBV30; D gene: TRBD2; J gene: TRBJ2-3; CDR3 protein: CAWSVGLAGSTDTQYF; CDR3 DNA: TGTGCCTGGAGTGTTGGGCTAGCGGGGTCCACAGATACGCAGTATTTT
clone size: .; V gene: TRBV15; D gene: .; J gene: TRBJ1-4; CDR3 protein: CATERGTNEKLFF; CDR3 DNA: TGTGCCACCGAGCGGGGAACTAATGAAAAACTGTTTTTT
clone size: .; V gene: TRBV19; D gene: TRBD1; J gene: TRBJ2-7; CDR3 protein: CASSLGQGSSEQYF; CDR3 DNA: TGTGCCAGTAGTCTGGGACAGGGTTCGAGCGAGCAGTACTTC
clone size: once; V gene: TRBV2; D gene: .; J gene: TRBJ2-3; CDR3 protein: CAGALTDTQYF; CDR3 DNA: TGTGCCGGAGCCCTCACAGATACGCAGTATTTT
clone size: .; V gene: TRBV30; D gene: .; J gene: TRBJ1-1; CDR3 protein: CAYGQNTNTEAFF; CDR3 DNA: TGTGCCTATGGACAGAACACGAACACTGAAGCTTTCTTT
clone size: .; V gene: TRBV3-1/TRBV3-2; D gene: .; J gene: TRBJ1-3; CDR3 protein: CASSRASSGNTIYF; CDR3 DNA: TGTGCCAGCAGCCGGGCCAGCTCTGGAAACACCATATATTTT
clone size: .; V gene: TRBV4-1; D gene: TRBD2; J gene: TRBJ2-4; CDR3 protein: CASSSGRAGGPSKNIQYF; CDR3 DNA: TGCGCCAGCAGCTCCGGACGAGCGGGGGGGCCTTCCAAAAACATTCAGTACTTC
clone size: .; V gene: TRBV7-6; D gene: .; J gene: TRBJ2-5; CDR3 protein: CASSLARLGWETQYF; CDR3 DNA: TGTGCCAGCAGCTTAGCGCGTCTCGGGTGGGAGACCCAGTACTTC
clone size: .; V gene: TRBV7-2; D gene: .; J gene: TRBJ1-5; CDR3 protein: CASSLDYATAINQPQHF; CDR3 DNA: TGTGCCAGCAGCTTAGATTATGCGACAGCCATCAATCAGCCCCAGCATTTT
clone size: .; V gene: TRBV2; D gene: TRBD2; J gene: TRBJ2-1; CDR3 protein: CASSEALSGGWLNEQFF; CDR3 DNA: TGTGCCAGCAGTGAAGCGCTTAGCGGGGGATGGTTGAATGAGCAGTTCTTC